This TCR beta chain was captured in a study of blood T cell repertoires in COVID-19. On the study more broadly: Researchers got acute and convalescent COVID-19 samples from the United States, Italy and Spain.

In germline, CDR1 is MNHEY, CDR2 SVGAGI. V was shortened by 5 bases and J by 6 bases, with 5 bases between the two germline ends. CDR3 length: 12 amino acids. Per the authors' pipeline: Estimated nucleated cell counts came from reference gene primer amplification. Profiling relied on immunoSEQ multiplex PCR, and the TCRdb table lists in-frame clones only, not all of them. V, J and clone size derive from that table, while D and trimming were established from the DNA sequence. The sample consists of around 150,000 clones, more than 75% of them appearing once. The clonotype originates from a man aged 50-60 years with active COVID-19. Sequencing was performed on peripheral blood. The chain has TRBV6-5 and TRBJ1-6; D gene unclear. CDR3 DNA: TGTGCCAGCAGTCCTTCTAATTCACCCCTCCACTTT. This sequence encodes CASSPSNSPLHF.